These T cell receptor beta chains were read from a single sample in a study of blood T cells in healthy people across ages. TCRdb fed the 5' RACE reads into MiXCR, producing one record per CDR3 protein. In the table there are hundreds of thousands of distinct CDR3 sequences, around 24% of which are singletons. This sample was also put to use in a study of T cells of mothers and their children.

Sequencing was carried out using blood. The receptors were sampled from a boy between 10 and 17 years old in good health. CDR3s include the opening cysteine and the closing phenylalanine or tryptophan.

TRBV11-2,CASSPPGAGELFF
TRBV27,CASSSGGPGYEQYF
TRBV9,CASGFEGLETQYF
TRBV6-6,CASSYSGRAGRGYTF
TRBV18,CASSPNRGGMNTEAFF
TRBV29-1,CSVDPTEAFF
TRBV4-1,CASSQVGPIATNEKLFF
TRBV2,CASSERRSYNSPLHF
TRBV28,CASSPHSKLPTEYNEQFF
TRBV2,CASTGLRGGEKLFF
TRBV27,CASRRAGDYEQYF
TRBV7-9,CSSSTQETQYF
TRBV5-1,CASSLLTGGKDEQFF
TRBV13,CASSWTGASEEQYF
TRBV12-3/TRBV12-4,CASSPDIVEQFF
TRBV2,CASSGGLAGRNEQFF
TRBV24-1,CATVGFAGELFF
TRBV4-3,CASSQDRVSLNTEAFF
TRBV15,CATSRRTGEETQYF
TRBV6-5,CASSYLAGRKETQYF
TRBV9,CASSVAGGIQETQYF
TRBV4-3,CASSQGLGTGENEQFF
TRBV7-2,CASSLAGLPYNEQFF
TRBV7-2,CASSLDGQVPSWPQHF
TRBV6-2/TRBV6-3,CASSPSLGSTDTQYF
TRBV27,CASSWGTEETQYF
TRBV2,CASIRGRTSIQETQYF
TRBV7-9,CASSLIISSTGELFF